Shown below are 2 T cell receptor beta chains from a single sample sequenced in a study of cytomegalovirus exposure and HLA in healthy donors. Clones were sequenced by immunoSEQ multiplex PCR, and TCRdb holds only the in-frame ones, with some missing. This table holds roughly 350,000 clones, approximately 90% found once. The sample taken for sequencing was PBMCs. The receptor set was obtained from a woman aged 18-30 years in good health and CMV-seronegative.

The J gene is TRBJ2-1, the V gene TRBV11-3; TRBD2 is a possible D gene (5 bases). Trimming removed 0 bases from V and 0 bases from J, with 12 bases in between. The CDR3 totals 17 residues. Germline V gene sequence: CDR1 SGHNT, CDR2 YENEEA. This CDR3 reads CASSLEGGASSYNEQFF. The CDR3 DNA is TGTGCCAGCAGCTTAGAAGGAGGCGCGAGCTCCTACAATGAGCAGTTCTTC.

The chain recombines TRBV18 with TRBJ2-1; 10 bases are shared with TRBD2. Germline V gene lookup returns CDR1 KGHSH and CDR2 LQKENI. Germline trimming cut 6 bases from V and 4 bases from J; bases unmatched to any gene: 9. This CDR3 has 16 residues. CDR3 in DNA: TGTGCCAGCTCCGCCCCCAGGACTAGCGGATACAATGAGCAGTTCTTC. Protein product: CASSAPRTSGYNEQFF.